The sample holds many counts of the clone carrying this TCR beta chain. TCRdb processed the PCR reads anew with MiXCR; each CDR3 protein has one entry. The repertoire holds a few hundred thousand distinct CDR3 sequences, 20% to 25% seen once, with around 0.84% in the top ten. The sample originates from a study of molecular identifiers for immune sequencing clone quantification. The CDR3 runs to 16 residues. CDR1 and CDR2 from the germline V gene are MNHEY and SVGAGI. Between the trimmed V and J ends, which lost 2 bases and 0 bases, there was a span of 13 bases. The sequencing input was naive CD8+ T cells from blood, with Jurkat cell RNA spiked in. Subset denoted: FACS-sorted CD8+CD4-CCR7+CD45RA+ naive T cells. The chain couples TRBV6-5 to TRBJ1-2; D ambiguous. This clonotype originated in a human donor in good health. Some libraries in this study had Jurkat cell RNA spiked in. In nucleotides, the CDR3 is TGTGCCAGCAGTTACCTTATACGGCCCTCTAACTATGGCTACACCTTC. This codes for CASSYLIRPSNYGYTF.